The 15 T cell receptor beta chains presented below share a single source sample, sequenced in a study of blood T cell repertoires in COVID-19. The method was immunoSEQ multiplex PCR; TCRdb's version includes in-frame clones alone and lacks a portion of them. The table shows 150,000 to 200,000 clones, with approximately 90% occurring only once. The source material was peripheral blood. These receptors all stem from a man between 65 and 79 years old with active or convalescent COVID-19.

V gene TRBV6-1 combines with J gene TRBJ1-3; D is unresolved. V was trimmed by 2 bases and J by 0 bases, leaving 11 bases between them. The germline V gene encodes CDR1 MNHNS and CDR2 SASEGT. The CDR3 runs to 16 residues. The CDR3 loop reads CASSEYGPSSGNTIYF. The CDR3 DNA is TGTGCCAGCAGTGAATATGGCCCGTCCTCTGGAAACACCATATATTTT.

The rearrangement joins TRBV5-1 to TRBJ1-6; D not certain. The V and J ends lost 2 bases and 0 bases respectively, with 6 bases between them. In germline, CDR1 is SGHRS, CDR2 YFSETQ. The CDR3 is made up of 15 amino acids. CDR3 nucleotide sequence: TGCGCCAGCAGCTTAGGAGGCTCCTATAATTCACCCCTCCACTTT. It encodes CASSLGGSYNSPLHF.

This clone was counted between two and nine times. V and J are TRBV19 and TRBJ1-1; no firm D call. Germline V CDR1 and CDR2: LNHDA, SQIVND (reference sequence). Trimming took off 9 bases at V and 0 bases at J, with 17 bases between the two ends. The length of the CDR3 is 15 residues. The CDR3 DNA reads TGTGCCAGCCGTATGCGGGGTAGCCTGAACACTGAAGCTTTCTTT. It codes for CASRMRGSLNTEAFF.

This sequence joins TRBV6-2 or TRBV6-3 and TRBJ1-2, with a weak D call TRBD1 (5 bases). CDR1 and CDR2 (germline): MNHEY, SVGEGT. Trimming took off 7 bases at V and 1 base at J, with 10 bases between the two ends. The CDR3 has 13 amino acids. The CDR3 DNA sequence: TGTGCCAGCAACCCGGGGCTTAACTATGGCTACACCTTC. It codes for CASNPGLNYGYTF.

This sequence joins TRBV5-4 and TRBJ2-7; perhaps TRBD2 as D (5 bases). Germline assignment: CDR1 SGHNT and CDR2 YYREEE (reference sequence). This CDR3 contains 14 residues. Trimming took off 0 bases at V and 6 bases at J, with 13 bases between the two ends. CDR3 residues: CASSLAGTRSEQYF. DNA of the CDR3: TGTGCCAGCAGCTTGGCGGGAACCCGTAGCGAGCAGTACTTC. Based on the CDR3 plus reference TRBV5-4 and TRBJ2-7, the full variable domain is ETGVTQSPTHLIKTRGQQVTLRCSSQSGHNTVSWYQQALGQGPQFIFQYYREEENGRGNFPPRFSGLQFPNYSSELNVNALELDDSALYLCASSLAGTRSEQYFGPGTRLTVT.

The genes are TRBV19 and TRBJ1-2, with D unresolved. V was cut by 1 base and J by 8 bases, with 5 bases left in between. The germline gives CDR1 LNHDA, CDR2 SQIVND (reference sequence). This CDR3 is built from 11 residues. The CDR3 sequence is CASSIGGGYTF. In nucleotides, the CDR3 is TGTGCCAGTAGTATAGGAGGAGGCTACACCTTC.

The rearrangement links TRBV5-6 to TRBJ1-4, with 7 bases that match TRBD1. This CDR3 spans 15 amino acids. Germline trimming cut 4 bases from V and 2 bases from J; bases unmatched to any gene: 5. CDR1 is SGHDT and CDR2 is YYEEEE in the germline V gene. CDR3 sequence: CASSPQTGTNEKLFF. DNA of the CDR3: TGTGCCAGCAGCCCCCAGACAGGGACTAATGAAAAACTGTTTTTT.

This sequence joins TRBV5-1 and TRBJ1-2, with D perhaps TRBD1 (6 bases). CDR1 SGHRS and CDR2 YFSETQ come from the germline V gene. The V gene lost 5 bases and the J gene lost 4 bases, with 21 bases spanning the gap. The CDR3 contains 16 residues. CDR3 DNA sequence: TGCGCCAGCAGTCTTAACAACCAACAGGGATCCTATGGCTACACCTTC. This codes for CASSLNNQQGSYGYTF.

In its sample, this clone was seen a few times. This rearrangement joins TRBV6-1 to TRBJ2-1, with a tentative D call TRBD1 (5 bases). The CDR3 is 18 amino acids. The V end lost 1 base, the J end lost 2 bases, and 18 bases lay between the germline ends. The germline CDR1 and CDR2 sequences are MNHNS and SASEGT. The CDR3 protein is CASSEELVRGLAYNEQFF. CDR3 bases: TGTGCCAGCAGTGAAGAATTAGTAAGGGGTCTCGCCTACAATGAGCAGTTCTTC.

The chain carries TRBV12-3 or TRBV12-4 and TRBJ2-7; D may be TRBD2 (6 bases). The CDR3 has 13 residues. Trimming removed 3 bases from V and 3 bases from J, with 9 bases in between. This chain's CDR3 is CASSLGGFYEQYF. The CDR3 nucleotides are TGTGCCAGCAGTTTGGGGGGTTTCTACGAGCAGTACTTC.

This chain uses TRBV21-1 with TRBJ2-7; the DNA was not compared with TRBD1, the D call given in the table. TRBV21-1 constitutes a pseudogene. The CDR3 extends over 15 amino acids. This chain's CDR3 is CASTSGQGPCYEQYF. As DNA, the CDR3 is TGTGCCAGCACCAGCGGACAGGGGCCGTGCTACGAGCAGTACTTC.

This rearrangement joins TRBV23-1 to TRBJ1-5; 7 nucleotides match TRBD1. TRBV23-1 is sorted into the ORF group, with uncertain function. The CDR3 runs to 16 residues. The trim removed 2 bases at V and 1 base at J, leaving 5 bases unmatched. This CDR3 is CASSQRTGVSNQPQHF. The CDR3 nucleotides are TGCGCCAGCAGTCAACGGACAGGAGTGAGCAATCAGCCCCAGCATTTT.

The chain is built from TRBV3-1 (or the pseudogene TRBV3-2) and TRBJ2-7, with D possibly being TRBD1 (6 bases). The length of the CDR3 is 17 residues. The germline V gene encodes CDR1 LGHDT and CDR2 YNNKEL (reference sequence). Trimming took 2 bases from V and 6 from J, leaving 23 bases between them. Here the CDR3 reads CASSQIPGTQRLIEQYF. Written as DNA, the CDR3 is TGTGCCAGCAGCCAAATACCCGGGACACAACGACTTATCGAGCAGTACTTC.

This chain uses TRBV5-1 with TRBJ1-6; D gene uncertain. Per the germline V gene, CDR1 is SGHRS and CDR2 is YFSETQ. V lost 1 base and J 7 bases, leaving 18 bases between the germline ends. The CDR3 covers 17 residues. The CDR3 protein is CASSLLPGPGRNSPLHF. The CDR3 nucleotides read TGCGCCAGCAGCTTGTTACCTGGCCCGGGTCGCAATTCACCCCTCCACTTT.

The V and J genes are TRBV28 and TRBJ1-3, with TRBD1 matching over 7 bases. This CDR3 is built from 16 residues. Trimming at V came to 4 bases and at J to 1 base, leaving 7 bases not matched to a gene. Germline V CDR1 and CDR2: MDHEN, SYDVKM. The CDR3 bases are TGTGCCAGCAGTTCGGGACAGCTTTTTTCTGGAAACACCATATATTTT. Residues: CASSSGQLFSGNTIYF.